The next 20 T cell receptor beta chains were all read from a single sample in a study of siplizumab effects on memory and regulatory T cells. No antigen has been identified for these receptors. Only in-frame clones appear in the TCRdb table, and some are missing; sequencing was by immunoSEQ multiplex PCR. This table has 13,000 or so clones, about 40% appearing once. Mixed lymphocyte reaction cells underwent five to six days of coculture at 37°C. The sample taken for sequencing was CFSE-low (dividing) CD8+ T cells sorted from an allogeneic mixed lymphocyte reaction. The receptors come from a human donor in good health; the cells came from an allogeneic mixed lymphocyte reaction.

The CDR3 protein is CASSVADEGTQAFF. The CDR3 DNA is TGTGCCAGCAGCGTAGCGGACGAGGGGACCCAAGCTTTCTTT. This sequence joins TRBV9 and TRBJ1-1; tentative D call: TRBD1 (5 bases). Germline loops: CDR1 SGDLS, CDR2 YYNGEE. V was trimmed by 0 bases and J by 9 bases, leaving 15 bases between them. The CDR3 loop spans 14 amino acids.

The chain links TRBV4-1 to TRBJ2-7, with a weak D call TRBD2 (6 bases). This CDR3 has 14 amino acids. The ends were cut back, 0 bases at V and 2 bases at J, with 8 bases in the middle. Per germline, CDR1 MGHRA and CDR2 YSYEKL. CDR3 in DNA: TGCGCCAGCAGCCAAGAGGGACTGACCTACGAGCAGTACTTC. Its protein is CASSQEGLTYEQYF.

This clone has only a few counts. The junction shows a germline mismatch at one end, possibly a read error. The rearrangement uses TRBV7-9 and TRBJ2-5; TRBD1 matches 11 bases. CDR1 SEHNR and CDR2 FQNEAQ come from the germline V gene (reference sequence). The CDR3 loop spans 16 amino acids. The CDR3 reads CASTLWWDRGMETQYF. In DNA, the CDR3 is TGTGCCAGCACCTTATGGTGGGACAGGGGGATGGAGACCCAGTACTTC.

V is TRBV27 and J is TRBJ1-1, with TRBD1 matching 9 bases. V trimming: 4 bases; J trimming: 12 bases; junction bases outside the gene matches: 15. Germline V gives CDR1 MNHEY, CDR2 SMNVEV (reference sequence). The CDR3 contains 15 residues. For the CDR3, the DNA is TGTGCCAGCAGTTCGCATAATACCGGGACAGGGTGGCCTTTCTTT. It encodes CASSSHNTGTGWPFF.

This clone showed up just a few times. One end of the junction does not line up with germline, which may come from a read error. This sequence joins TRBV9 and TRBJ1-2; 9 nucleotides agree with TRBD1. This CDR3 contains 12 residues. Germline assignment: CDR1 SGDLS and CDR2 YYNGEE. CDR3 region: CASSVGDRVLYF. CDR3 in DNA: TGTGCCAGCAGCGTAGGGGACAGGGTTCTCTACTTC.

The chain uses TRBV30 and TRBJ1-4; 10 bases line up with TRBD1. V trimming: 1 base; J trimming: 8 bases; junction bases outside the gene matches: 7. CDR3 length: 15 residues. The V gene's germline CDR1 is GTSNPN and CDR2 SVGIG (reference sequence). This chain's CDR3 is CAWSGGQGRWEKLFF. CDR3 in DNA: TGTGCCTGGAGTGGGGGACAGGGGAGGTGGGAAAAACTGTTTTTT.

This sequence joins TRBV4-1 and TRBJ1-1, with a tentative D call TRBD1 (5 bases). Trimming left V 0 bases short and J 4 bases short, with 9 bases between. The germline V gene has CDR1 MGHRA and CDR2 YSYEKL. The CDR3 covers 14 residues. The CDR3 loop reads CASSQDEGVTEAFF. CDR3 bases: TGCGCCAGCAGCCAAGATGAAGGGGTCACTGAAGCTTTCTTT.

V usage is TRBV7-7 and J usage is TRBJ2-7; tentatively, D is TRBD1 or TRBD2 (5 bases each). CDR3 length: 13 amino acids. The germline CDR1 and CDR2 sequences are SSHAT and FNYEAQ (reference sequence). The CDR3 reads CASQRGPNYEQYF. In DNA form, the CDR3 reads TGTGCTAGCCAAAGGGGACCGAACTACGAGCAGTACTTC.

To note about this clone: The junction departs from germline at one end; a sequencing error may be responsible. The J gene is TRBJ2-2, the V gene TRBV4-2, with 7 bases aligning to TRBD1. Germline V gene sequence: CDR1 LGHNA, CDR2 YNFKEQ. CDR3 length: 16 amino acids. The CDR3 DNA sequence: TGTGCCAGCAGCCAAGTGACAGGGACGAACGCCGGGGAGCTGTTTTTT. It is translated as CASSQVTGTNAGELFF.

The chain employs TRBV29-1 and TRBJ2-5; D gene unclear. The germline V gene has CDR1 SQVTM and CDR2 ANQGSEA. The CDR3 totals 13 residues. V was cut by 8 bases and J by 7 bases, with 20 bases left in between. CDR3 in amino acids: CSSTDAGGVTQYF. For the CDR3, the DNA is TGCAGCTCGACGGACGCAGGTGGAGTGACCCAGTACTTC.

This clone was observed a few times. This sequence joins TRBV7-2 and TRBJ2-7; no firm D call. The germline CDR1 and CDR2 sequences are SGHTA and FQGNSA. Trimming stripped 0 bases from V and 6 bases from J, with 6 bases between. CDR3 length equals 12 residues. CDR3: CASSLALGEQYF. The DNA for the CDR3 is TGTGCCAGCAGCTTAGCGCTCGGCGAGCAGTACTTC.

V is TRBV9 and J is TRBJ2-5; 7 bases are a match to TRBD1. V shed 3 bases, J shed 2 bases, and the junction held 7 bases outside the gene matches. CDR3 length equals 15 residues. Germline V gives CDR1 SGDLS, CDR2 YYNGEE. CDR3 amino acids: CASSELGTVQETQYF. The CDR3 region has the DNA TGTGCCAGCAGCGAATTAGGGACAGTACAAGAGACCCAGTACTTC. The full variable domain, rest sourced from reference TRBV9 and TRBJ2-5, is DSGVTQTPKHLITATGQRVTLRCSPRSGDLSVYWYQQSLDQGLQFLIQYYNGEERAKGNILERFSAQQFPDLHSELNLSSLELGDSALYFCASSELGTVQETQYFGPGTRLLVL.

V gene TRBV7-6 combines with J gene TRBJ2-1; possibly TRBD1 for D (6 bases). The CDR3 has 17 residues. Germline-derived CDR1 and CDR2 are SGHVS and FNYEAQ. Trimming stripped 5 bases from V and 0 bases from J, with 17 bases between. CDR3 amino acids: CASSIKTGQSSYNEQFF. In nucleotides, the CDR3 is TGTGCCAGCAGCATAAAGACAGGACAGAGCTCCTACAATGAGCAGTTCTTC.

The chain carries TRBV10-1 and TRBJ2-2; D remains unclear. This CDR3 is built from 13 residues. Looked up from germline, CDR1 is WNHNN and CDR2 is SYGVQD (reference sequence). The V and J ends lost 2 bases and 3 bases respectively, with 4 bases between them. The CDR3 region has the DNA TGCGCCAGCAGTGAGACCGACACCGGGGAGCTGTTTTTT. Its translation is CASSETDTGELFF.

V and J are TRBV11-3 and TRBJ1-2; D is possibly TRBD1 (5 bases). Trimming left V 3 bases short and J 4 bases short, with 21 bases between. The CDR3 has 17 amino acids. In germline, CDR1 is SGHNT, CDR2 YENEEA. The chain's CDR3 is CASSFLPDSGGPYGYTF. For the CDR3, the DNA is TGTGCCAGCAGCTTTCTCCCCGACAGTGGGGGTCCCTATGGCTACACCTTC.

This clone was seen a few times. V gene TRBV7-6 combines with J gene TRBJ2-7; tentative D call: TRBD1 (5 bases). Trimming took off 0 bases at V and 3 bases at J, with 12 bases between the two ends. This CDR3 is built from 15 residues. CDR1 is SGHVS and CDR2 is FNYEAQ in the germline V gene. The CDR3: CASSLAAEQVYEQYF. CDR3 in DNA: TGTGCCAGCAGCTTAGCCGCCGAACAGGTCTACGAGCAGTACTTC.

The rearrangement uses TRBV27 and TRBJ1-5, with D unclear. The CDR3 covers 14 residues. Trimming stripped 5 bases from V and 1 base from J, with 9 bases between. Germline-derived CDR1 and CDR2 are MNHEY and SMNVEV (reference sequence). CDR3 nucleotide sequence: TGTGCCAGCAGTGACTCGTGGAGCAATCAGCCCCAGCATTTT. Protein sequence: CASSDSWSNQPQHF.

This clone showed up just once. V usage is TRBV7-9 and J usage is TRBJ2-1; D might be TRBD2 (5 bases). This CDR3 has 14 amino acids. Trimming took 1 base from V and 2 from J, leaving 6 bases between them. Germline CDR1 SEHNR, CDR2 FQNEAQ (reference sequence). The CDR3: CASSLVGTYNEQFF. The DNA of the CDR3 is TGTGCCAGCAGCTTAGTCGGGACCTACAATGAGCAGTTCTTC.

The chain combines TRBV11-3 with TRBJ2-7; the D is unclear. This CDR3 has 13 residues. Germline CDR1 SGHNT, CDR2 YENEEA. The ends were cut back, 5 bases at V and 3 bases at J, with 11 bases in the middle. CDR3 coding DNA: TGTGCCAGCAGCGGTCTTTCGAGCTACGAGCAGTACTTC. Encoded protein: CASSGLSSYEQYF.

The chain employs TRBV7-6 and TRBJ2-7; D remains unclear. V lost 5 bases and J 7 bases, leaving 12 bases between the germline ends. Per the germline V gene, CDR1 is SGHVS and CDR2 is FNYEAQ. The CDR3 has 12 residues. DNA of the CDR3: TGTGCCAGCAGCCCGGCTAGTAGAGAGCAGTACTTC. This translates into CASSPASREQYF.